The following is a T cell receptor beta chain sequence with its context. The study assigned cohorts using participant-reported clinical history. Either two negative PCRs, clearance, or symptom resolution qualified Cohort 3 donors as recovered. Repertoires were generated with immunoSEQ multiplex PCR, while TCRdb's copy carries only in-frame clones and drops some. The table lists roughly 250,000 clones, roughly 86% of them singletons. The data derive from a study of blood T cell repertoires in COVID-19. Study at large: Italy, Spain and the United States were the sources of the convalescent and acute COVID-19 samples.

The V end was cut by 8 bases, the J end by 2 bases, with 21 bases between. Germline CDR1 LNHDA, CDR2 SQIVND (reference sequence). CDR3 length: 16 amino acids. The chain recombines TRBV19 with TRBJ1-1; D unresolved. This sequence was found in a woman in her forties or fifties who had recovered from COVID-19. The specimen was PBMCs or T cells enriched from blood (not recorded which). The CDR3 loop is CASRNFLETRNTEAFF. CDR3 sequence (DNA): TGTGCCAGTCGTAACTTTTTAGAGACACGAAACACTGAAGCTTTCTTT.